The 17 T cell receptor beta chains given below trace back to one sample, sequenced in a study of blood T cells in healthy people across ages. Together with a sample-barcoded 5' primer, a J-beta primer mix was included in a second PCR lasting roughly 6 to 12 cycles. MiXCR, run by TCRdb on the 5' RACE reads, gives a single entry per CDR3 protein. The sample consists of around 710,000 distinct CDR3 sequences, about 42% of them appearing once. Source material: blood. These receptors originate from a woman in her sixties in good health.

This chain connects TRBV2 to TRBJ1-1; weak D call: TRBD1 (5 bases). There are 15 residues in the CDR3. Trimming shortened V by 8 bases and J by 1 base, and 17 bases separated the two germline ends. CDR1 and CDR2 (germline): SNHLY, FYNNEI. In DNA form, the CDR3 reads TGTGCCAGCTCTTCCTCCGGGACGGCGAACACTGAAGCTTTCTTT. This sequence encodes CASSSSGTANTEAFF.

Many counts were recorded for this clonotype. The chain carries TRBV12-3 or TRBV12-4 and TRBJ2-4, with D perhaps matching TRBD1 or TRBD2 (5 bases each). V lost 1 base to trimming and J lost 5 bases, with 18 bases between them. This CDR3 contains 17 residues. The CDR3: CASSLDAFGDRENIQYF. The CDR3 DNA is TGTGCCAGCAGTTTAGATGCCTTTGGGGACCGAGAAAACATTCAGTACTTC.

The V call is TRBV27, the J call TRBJ2-4; no reliable D call. The better agreement between TRBJ2-7 and the DNA end casts doubt on the J call. This CDR3 comprises 14 residues. The germline gives CDR1 MNHEY, CDR2 SMNVEV (reference sequence). The CDR3 DNA reads TGTGCCAGCAGTTTATCTGGGTCTGTAAACGAGCAGTACTTC. This translates into CASSLSGSVNEQYF.

This clonotype was detected ten times or more. The CDR3 DNA reads TGTGCCACCAGTGATTCTAGCGGGAGGGCCCAGGATACGCAGTATTTT. This encodes CATSDSSGRAQDTQYF. This chain links TRBV24-1 with TRBJ2-3; 12 bases are a match to TRBD2. The ends lost 2 bases at V and 6 bases at J; junction bases unmatched: 5. Germline V gene sequence: CDR1 KGHDR, CDR2 SFDVKD. This CDR3 has 16 amino acids.

J is TRBJ2-3 and V is TRBV20-1; 11 positions match TRBD2. The CDR3 has 14 amino acids. Germline V gene sequence: CDR1 DFQATT, CDR2 SNEGSKA (reference sequence). J gave up 10 bases and V 1 base, and 7 bases lay outside the gene matches. CDR3 DNA: TGCAGTGCTAGAGCCCTAGCGGGGGGCCGAGCGCAGTATTTT. It translates to CSARALAGGRAQYF.

This clonotype was counted only a few times. This chain connects TRBV25-1 to TRBJ1-5, with 9 bases fitting TRBD1. The CDR3 contains 17 residues. Germline V gene lookup returns CDR1 MGHDK and CDR2 SYGVNS. J lost 0 bases, V lost 2 bases, and 5 bases had no gene match. The CDR3 nucleotides are TGTGCCAGCAGTGAAGGGACAGGGATTTATAGCAATCAGCCCCAGCATTTT. The encoded protein is CASSEGTGIYSNQPQHF.

V and J are TRBV3-1 and TRBJ2-7, with D unresolved. Trimming left V 4 bases short and J 2 bases short, with 12 bases between. Germline loops: CDR1 LGHDT, CDR2 YNNKEL (reference sequence). The CDR3 loop spans 14 amino acids. CDR3 amino acids: CASSPMEATYEQYF. In DNA form, the CDR3 reads TGTGCCAGCAGCCCGATGGAAGCCACCTACGAGCAGTACTTC.

Comments on this clonotype: The junction differs from germline at one of its ends, possibly a read error. The chain joins TRBV5-1 to TRBJ2-7, with 10 bases matching TRBD1. The CDR3 is 13 amino acids. Germline loops: CDR1 SGHRS, CDR2 YFSETQ. The CDR3 is CTSSGGTGVSQYF. The CDR3 nucleotides are TGCACCAGCAGCGGCGGGACAGGGGTATCGCAGTACTTC. Together with reference TRBV5-1 and TRBJ2-7, the CDR3 gives the full variable domain: KAGVTQTPRYLIKTRGQQVTLSCSPISGHRSVSWYQQTPGQGLQFLFEYFSETQRNKGNFPGRFSGRQFSNSRSEMNVSTLELGDSALYLCTSSGGTGVSQYFGPGTRLTVT.

V usage is TRBV6-2 or TRBV6-3 and J usage is TRBJ1-2; TRBD1 matches 8 bases. The CDR3 runs to 17 residues. Trimming took 4 bases from V and 5 from J; bases not matched to a gene: 15. CDR1 is MNHEY, CDR2 SVGEGT, per germline. CDR3 bases: TGTGCCAGCAGTTTTGACAGGGGTATGGTACTAGGATATGGCTACACCTTC. Encoded protein: CASSFDRGMVLGYGYTF.

The chain combines TRBV5-4 with TRBJ1-4; 11 positions agree with TRBD1. The germline gives CDR1 SGHNT, CDR2 YYREEE (reference sequence). The junction had 8 bases not matched to a gene; V was cut back by 4 bases and J by 6 bases. The CDR3 covers 16 residues. Here the CDR3 DNA reads TGTGCCAGCAGCGGTGCCGGGACAGGGGGGGATGAAAAACTGTTTTTT. Encoded protein: CASSGAGTGGDEKLFF.

The rearrangement uses TRBV7-2 and TRBJ1-4; 10 bases map to TRBD1. The CDR3 covers 16 residues. V lost 1 base to trimming and J lost 6 bases; unmatched junction nucleotides: 5. Germline CDR1 SGHTA, CDR2 FQGNSA. In nucleotides, the CDR3 is TGTGCCAGCAGCTTAGTGGGACAGGGGATGTATGAAAAACTGTTTTTT. Translating it yields CASSLVGQGMYEKLFF. Looking up the rest from reference TRBV7-2 and TRBJ1-4 gives the full variable domain: GAGVSQSPSNKVTEKGKDVELRCDPISGHTALYWYRQSLGQGLEFLIYFQGNSAPDKSGLPSDRFSAERTGGSVSTLTIQRTQQEDSAVYLCASSLVGQGMYEKLFFGSGTQLSVL.

V gene TRBV21-1 combines with J gene TRBJ1-4. TRBV21-1 is described as a pseudogene. There are 15 residues in the CDR3. For the CDR3, the DNA is TGTGCCAGCAGCAGGAGGGAGGGAACTAATGAAAAACTGTTTTTT. It specifies CASSRREGTNEKLFF.

V gene TRBV15 combines with J gene TRBJ2-1, with 11 bases lining up with TRBD1. Germline V lookup: CDR1 LNHNV, CDR2 YYDKDF (reference sequence). V shed 4 bases and J 3 bases; nucleotides not matched to a gene: 8. CDR3 length: 17 amino acids. CDR3 protein: CATSTDRTGGDYNEQFF. The CDR3 region has the DNA TGTGCCACCAGCACAGACCGGACAGGGGGCGACTACAATGAGCAGTTCTTC.

The chain links TRBV29-1 to TRBJ1-2; 7 bases are a match to TRBD1. The germline gives CDR1 SQVTM, CDR2 ANQGSEA. Trimming cost V 5 bases and J 3 bases; bases outside gene matches: 3. The CDR3 extends over 12 amino acids. The CDR3 sequence: CSVRDSYYGYTF. In nucleotides, the CDR3 is TGCAGCGTTCGGGACAGCTACTATGGCTACACCTTC.

This chain connects TRBV6-6 to TRBJ2-5; D perhaps matches TRBD1 (6 bases). This CDR3 has 13 amino acids. CDR1 is MNHNY, CDR2 SVGAGI, per germline (reference sequence). With 11 bases removed from V and 1 base from J, the gap between germline ends came to 14 bases. The CDR3 DNA follows: TGTGCCGCCACAGGACAGTCCCAAGAGACCCAGTACTTC. Amino acid sequence: CAATGQSQETQYF.

The chain uses TRBV27 and TRBJ2-5, with TRBD2 matching 13 bases. Germline V lookup: CDR1 MNHEY, CDR2 SMNVEV (reference sequence). V lost 8 bases to trimming and J lost 4 bases; unmatched junction nucleotides: 7. The CDR3 spans 15 residues. The DNA of the CDR3 is TGTGCCAGCGGACGACTAGCGGGGGGCGGAGAGACCCAGTACTTC. Its translation: CASGRLAGGGETQYF.

This rearrangement joins TRBV29-1 to TRBJ2-4; D perhaps matches TRBD1 (5 bases). Germline V gene lookup returns CDR1 SQVTM and CDR2 ANQGSEA. CDR3 length: 12 amino acids. With 4 bases removed from V and 13 bases from J, the gap between germline ends came to 17 bases. Here the CDR3 reads CSVVAGLGEQYF. As DNA, the CDR3 is TGCAGCGTTGTCGCAGGGCTTGGTGAGCAGTACTTC.